A selection of T cell receptor beta chains follows, all from one sample in a study of cytomegalovirus exposure and HLA in healthy donors. TCRdb keeps only in-frame clones here, not all; method: immunoSEQ multiplex PCR. The sample carries 100,000 to 150,000 clones, about four fifths recorded once. Sequences were obtained from PBMCs. These receptors were taken from a middle-aged woman in good health and CMV-seropositive. Both conserved end residues are part of each CDR3. The D gene is left open where the match is weak. Not all rows give a size; the values are once, few, many and, for expanded clones, a class.

j_call: TRBJ1-2; cdr3_length: 12; v_call: TRBV30; clone_size: .; d_call: .; cdr3_nt: TGTGCCTGGAGTTCGGGGAACTATGGCTACACCTTC; cdr3_aa: CAWSSGNYGYTF
j_call: TRBJ2-7; cdr3_length: 15; v_call: TRBV5-4; clone_size: .; d_call: .; cdr3_nt: TGTGCCAGCAGCTCGAACCCGGGACAAGGTACGAAGCAGTACTTC; cdr3_aa: CASSSNPGQGTKQYF
j_call: TRBJ1-1; cdr3_length: 14; v_call: TRBV29-1; clone_size: .; d_call: TRBD1; cdr3_nt: TGCAGCGTTCCGGGACAGGGAGGTCCGAGAGGAGCTTTCTTT; cdr3_aa: CSVPGQGGPRGAFF
j_call: TRBJ2-1; cdr3_length: 12; v_call: TRBV2; clone_size: .; d_call: .; cdr3_nt: TGTGCCAGCAGTGCGGAGCGCAATGAGCAGTTCTTC; cdr3_aa: CASSAERNEQFF
j_call: TRBJ2-7; cdr3_length: 15; v_call: TRBV7-9; clone_size: .; d_call: TRBD2; cdr3_nt: TGTTCCAGCAGCTTCGAAGCGGGAGGGGCCTACGAGCAGTACTTC; cdr3_aa: CSSSFEAGGAYEQYF
j_call: TRBJ2-7; cdr3_length: 15; v_call: TRBV11-2; clone_size: .; d_call: TRBD2; cdr3_nt: TGTGCCAGCAGTAAACTAGCGGGAGAGACCTACGAGCAGTACTTC; cdr3_aa: CASSKLAGETYEQYF
j_call: TRBJ2-2; cdr3_length: 13; v_call: TRBV6-5; clone_size: once; d_call: TRBD1; cdr3_nt: TGTGCCAGCGCGGCAGGGGGCACCGGGGAGCTGTTTTTT; cdr3_aa: CASAAGGTGELFF
j_call: TRBJ2-3; cdr3_length: 14; v_call: TRBV30; clone_size: .; d_call: TRBD2; cdr3_nt: TGTGCCTGGGCCGGACTAGCGGGACTTGATACGCAGTATTTT; cdr3_aa: CAWAGLAGLDTQYF
j_call: TRBJ1-2; cdr3_length: 14; v_call: TRBV11-1; clone_size: .; d_call: .; cdr3_nt: TGTGCCAGCAGCCTGCTTACAGGGCTAGATGGCTACACCTTC; cdr3_aa: CASSLLTGLDGYTF
j_call: TRBJ1-2; cdr3_length: 13; v_call: TRBV6-1; clone_size: .; d_call: .; cdr3_nt: TGTGCCAGCAGGGCCGGACAGAACTATGGCTACACCTTC; cdr3_aa: CASRAGQNYGYTF
j_call: TRBJ2-1; cdr3_length: 13; v_call: TRBV30; clone_size: .; d_call: .; cdr3_nt: TGTGCCTGGAGTGTAAAAGGGGCTGGTGAGCAGTTCTTC; cdr3_aa: CAWSVKGAGEQFF
j_call: TRBJ2-1; cdr3_length: 16; v_call: TRBV18; clone_size: .; d_call: TRBD2; cdr3_nt: TGTGCCAGCTCGCCAGGTAGAGCGGGAGAATACAATGAGCAGTTCTTC; cdr3_aa: CASSPGRAGEYNEQFF
j_call: TRBJ2-7; cdr3_length: 16; v_call: TRBV4-1; clone_size: .; d_call: TRBD2; cdr3_nt: TGCGCCAGCAGCCAAGCGAGGCCTAGCGGGACCTACGAGCAGTACTTC; cdr3_aa: CASSQARPSGTYEQYF
j_call: TRBJ1-1; cdr3_length: 18; v_call: TRBV5-1; clone_size: .; d_call: TRBD1; cdr3_nt: TGCGCCAGCAGCTTGTTCCAAACACCGGGACAGGGACGCACTGAAGCTTTCTTT; cdr3_aa: CASSLFQTPGQGRTEAFF
j_call: TRBJ1-1; cdr3_length: 15; v_call: TRBV10-3; clone_size: .; d_call: TRBD1; cdr3_nt: TGTGCCATCAGTTCGACAGGGGCCGGGAACACTGAAGCTTTCTTT; cdr3_aa: CAISSTGAGNTEAFF
j_call: TRBJ1-1; cdr3_length: 15; v_call: TRBV6-5; clone_size: .; d_call: .; cdr3_nt: TGTGCCAGCAGTTCCCCCGGGACACCGAACACTGAAGCTTTCTTT; cdr3_aa: CASSSPGTPNTEAFF
j_call: TRBJ2-7; cdr3_length: 15; v_call: TRBV27; clone_size: .; d_call: .; cdr3_nt: TGTGCCAGCAGTAGGGAGCCCTACAGCTCCTACGAGCAGTACTTC; cdr3_aa: CASSREPYSSYEQYF